This T cell receptor (beta chain) appears in the sequencing data of a study of graft-versus-host responses after intestinal transplantation. Study overall: In this cohort, recipients had multivisceral, liver-intestinal, or isolated intestinal transplants. Anti-thymocyte globulin was used for induction in all recipients, who then took tacrolimus and steroids for approximately 3 years. Study-wide results and limits: Ileal or blood samples showed some GvH clones first, and such clones were also found in recipient marrow.

Repertoires were generated with immunoSEQ multiplex PCR, while TCRdb's copy carries only in-frame clones and drops some. The sample has over 45,000 clones, about 90% seen once. V gave up 7 bases and J gave up 5 bases, with 18 bases separating them. CDR3 size: 15 residues. CDR1 and CDR2 (germline): MDHEN, SYDVKM. In the case of this clone: The antigen remains unidentified.

The starting material was PBMCs, obtained 26 days after transplant. The chain joins TRBV28 to TRBJ1-5, with a possible D match to TRBD1 (6 bases). The receptor comes from a human patient who received an intestinal transplant, so some T cells may come from the graft donor. In nucleotides, the CDR3 is TGTGCCAGCACCCGAACAGGGTCCCCGTATCAGCCCCAGCATTTT. It codes for CASTRTGSPYQPQHF.